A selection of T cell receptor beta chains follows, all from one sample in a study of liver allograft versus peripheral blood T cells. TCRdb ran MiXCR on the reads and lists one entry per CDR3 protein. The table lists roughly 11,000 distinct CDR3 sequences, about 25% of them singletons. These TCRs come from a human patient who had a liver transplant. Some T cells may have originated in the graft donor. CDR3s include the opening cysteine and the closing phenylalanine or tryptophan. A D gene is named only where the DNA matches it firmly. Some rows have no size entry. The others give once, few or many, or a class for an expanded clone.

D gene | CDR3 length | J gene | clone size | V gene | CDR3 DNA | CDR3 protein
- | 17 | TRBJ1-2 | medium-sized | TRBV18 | TGTGCCAGCTCACCACTTACAGGGACCTCAGCTAACTATGGCTACACCTTC | CASSPLTGTSANYGYTF
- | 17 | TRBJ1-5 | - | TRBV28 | TGTGCCAGCAGTTTAAGAAGACTTGGGACTCCCGTTGGTCCCCAGCATTTT | CASSLRRLGTPVGPQHF
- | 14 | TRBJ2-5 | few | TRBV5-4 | TGTGCCAGCAGCAAGGCGGGCCTTCAAGAGACCCAGTACTTC | CASSKAGLQETQYF
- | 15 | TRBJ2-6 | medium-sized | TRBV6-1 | TGTGCCAGCAGTGTAAACAGGGTTGGGGCCAACGTCCTGACTTTC | CASSVNRVGANVLTF
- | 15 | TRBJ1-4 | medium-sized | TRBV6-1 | TGTGCCAGCAGCCCGAGGGGGAAAACAAATGAAAAACTGTTTTTT | CASSPRGKTNEKLFF
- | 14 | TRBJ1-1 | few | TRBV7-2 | TGTGCCAGCACCCCTAAGAACATGAACACTGAAGCTTTCTTT | CASTPKNMNTEAFF
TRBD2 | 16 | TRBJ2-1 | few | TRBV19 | TGTGCCAGTAGTATATTTTTAGCGGGGGGCCTCAATGAGCAGTTCTTC | CASSIFLAGGLNEQFF
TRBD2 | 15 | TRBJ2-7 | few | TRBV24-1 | TGTGCCACCAGTGATAGGTTTGCGGGAGACTACGAGCAGTACTTC | CATSDRFAGDYEQYF
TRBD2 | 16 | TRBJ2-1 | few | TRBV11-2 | TGTGCCAGCAGCAATCGGACTAGCGGGAGGAAAAATGAGCAGTTCTTC | CASSNRTSGRKNEQFF
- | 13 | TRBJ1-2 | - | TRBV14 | TGTGCCAGCAGCCAAACCGTGTGGTGGGGCTACACCTTC | CASSQTVWWGYTF
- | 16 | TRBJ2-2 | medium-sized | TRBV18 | TGTGCCAGCTCACCACCGTGGTCGGTCAGCACCGGGGAGCTGTTTTTT | CASSPPWSVSTGELFF
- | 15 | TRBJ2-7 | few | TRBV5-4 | TGTGCCAGCAGCTTAGATCCCAGGAAAACCTACGAGCAGTACTTC | CASSLDPRKTYEQYF
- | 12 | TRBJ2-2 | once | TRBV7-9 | TGTGCCAGCACCTGGGGCGCCGGGGAGCTGTTTTTT | CASTWGAGELFF
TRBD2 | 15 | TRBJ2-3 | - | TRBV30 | TGTGCCTGGACCGAAGGACTAGGACGTTTTTGGACGCAGTATTTT | CAWTEGLGRFWTQYF
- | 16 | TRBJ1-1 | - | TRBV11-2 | TGTGCCAGCAGCTTAAACACGGATCTAAGGAGCACTGAAGCTTTCTTT | CASSLNTDLRSTEAFF
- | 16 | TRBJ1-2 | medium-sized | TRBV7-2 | TGTGCCAGCAGCACCCGAGATCAAAGGAGGTGGAATGGCTACACCTTC | CASSTRDQRRWNGYTF
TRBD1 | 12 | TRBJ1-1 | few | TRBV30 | TGTGCCTGGAGTTCAGGGGGCCCTGAAGCTTTCTTT | CAWSSGGPEAFF
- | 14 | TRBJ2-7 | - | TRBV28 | TGTGCCAGCAGTTTCTGGGGAGGATCCTACGAGCAGTACTTC | CASSFWGGSYEQYF
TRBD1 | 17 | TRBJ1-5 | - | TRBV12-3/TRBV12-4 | TGTGCCAGCAGCCCCCGGGGACAGGGTATTCCCCGGGGGCCCCAGCATTTT | CASSPRGQGIPRGPQHF
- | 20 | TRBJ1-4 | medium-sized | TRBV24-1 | TGTGCCACCAGTGATTTGGGTCCACAGATAACGGACCCAACTAATGAAAAACTGTTTTTT | CATSDLGPQITDPTNEKLFF
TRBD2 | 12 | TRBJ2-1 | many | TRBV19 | TGTGCCAGTAGTATGGGGAGGGGTGAGCAGTTCTTC | CASSMGRGEQFF
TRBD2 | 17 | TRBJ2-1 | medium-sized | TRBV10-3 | TGTGCCACCCTGAGACTAGCGGGAGGGGAATTTGGGAATGAGCAGTTCTTC | CATLRLAGGEFGNEQFF
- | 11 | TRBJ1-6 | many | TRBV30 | TGTGCCTGGAGTGTCTCCGCTCCCCTCCACTTT | CAWSVSAPLHF
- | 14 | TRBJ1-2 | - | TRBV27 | TGTGCCAGCAGTTACCAGGCCAATAACTATGGCTACACCTTC | CASSYQANNYGYTF
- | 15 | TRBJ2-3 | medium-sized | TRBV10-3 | TGTGCCATCAGTGAGAGGCAGGGGATCGCAGATACGCAGTATTTT | CAISERQGIADTQYF
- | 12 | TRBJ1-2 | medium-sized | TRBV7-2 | TGTGCCAGCAGCCTAAACAGGGTCGGCTACACCTTC | CASSLNRVGYTF
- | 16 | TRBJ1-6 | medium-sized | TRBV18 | TGTGCCAGCTCACCACTGGGTGCAGGGTTGAATTCACCCCTCCACTTT | CASSPLGAGLNSPLHF
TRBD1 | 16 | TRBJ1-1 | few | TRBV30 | TGTGCCTGGAGTGTACCGGGACAGGGGTCGGTCACTGAAGCTTTCTTT | CAWSVPGQGSVTEAFF
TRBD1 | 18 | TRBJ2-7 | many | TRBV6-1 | TGTGCCAGCAGTGCGCACCGGGACAGGGTCTCGTATTCCTACGAGCAGTACTTC | CASSAHRDRVSYSYEQYF
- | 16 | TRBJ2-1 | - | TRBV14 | TGTGCCAGCAGCCCCTTGTCGGGGCTAGCTCTCGATGAGCAGTTCTTC | CASSPLSGLALDEQFF
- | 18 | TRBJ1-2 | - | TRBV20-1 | TGCAGTGCTAGAATTCCCCCAGGGGTGGGCCCGGCTTCCTATGGCTACACCTTC | CSARIPPGVGPASYGYTF
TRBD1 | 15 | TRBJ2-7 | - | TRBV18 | TGTGCCAGCTCACCACCCGGACAGGGCTTGGGGCGAAAGTACTTC | CASSPPGQGLGRKYF
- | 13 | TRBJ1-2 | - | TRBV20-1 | TGCAGTGCTAGAAGGGGGTTCGGTGATGGCTACACCTTC | CSARRGFGDGYTF
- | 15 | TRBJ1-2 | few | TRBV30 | TGTGCCTGGAGTTCCGGGACAAGGGGATCGAGTGGCTACACCTTC | CAWSSGTRGSSGYTF
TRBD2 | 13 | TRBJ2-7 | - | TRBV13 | TGTGCCAGCCGGACTAGCGGGTCCTACGAGCAGTACTTC | CASRTSGSYEQYF
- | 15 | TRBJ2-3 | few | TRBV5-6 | TGTGCCAGCAGCTGGGGACCGGCAGCCACAGATACGCAGTATTTT | CASSWGPAATDTQYF
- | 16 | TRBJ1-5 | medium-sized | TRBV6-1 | TGTGCCAGCAGTTTTGAAAACAGGGAAGGCAATCAGCCCCAGCATTTT | CASSFENREGNQPQHF
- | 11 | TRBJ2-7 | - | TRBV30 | TGTGCCTGGACAGGGCTCTACGAGCAGTACTTC | CAWTGLYEQYF
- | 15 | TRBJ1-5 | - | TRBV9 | TGTGCCAGCAGCGTAGGTACGGGGGGCAATCAGCCCCAGCATTTT | CASSVGTGGNQPQHF
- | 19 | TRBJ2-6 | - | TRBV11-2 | TGTGCCAGCAGCTACCTACATAGGGCTGGGGCCTCTGGGGCCAACGTCCTGACTTTC | CASSYLHRAGASGANVLTF
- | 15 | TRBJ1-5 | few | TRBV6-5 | TGTGCCAGCAGCTCACAGGCAGGGGTTTTAACAGCCCAGCATTTT | CASSSQAGVLTAQHF
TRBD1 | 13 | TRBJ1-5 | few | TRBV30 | TGTGCCTGGAAGGACAGGGGTAGTCAGCCCCAGCATTTT | CAWKDRGSQPQHF
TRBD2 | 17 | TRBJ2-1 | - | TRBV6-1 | TGTGCCAGCAGTTCCGTACTGCTAGCGGGAGAGAACAATGAGCAGTTCTTC | CASSSVLLAGENNEQFF